The sequence of this T cell receptor (beta chain) was determined in a study of T-cell reconstitution after alpha-beta-depleted transplantation in children. Whole-study results and caveats: At the one-year point after transplant, T-cell counts and TCRbeta diversity were found to come mostly from T cells that had been newly produced. After transplant, at about two months, alpha-beta T cells were reportedly derived from several hundred expanded graft clones. For some patients, TCRbeta diversity was high at day 60 because of recipient T cells and thymic progenitors that survived.

This clonotype appeared a few times. Its antigen is undetermined. V gave up 0 bases and J gave up 6 bases, with 15 bases separating them. CDR1 and CDR2 from the germline V gene are MNHEY and SVGEGT. The CDR3 is made up of 15 amino acids. TCRbeta library construction was performed incorporating unique molecular identifiers. Via MiXCR, TCRdb re-called the PCR reads, giving one row per CDR3 protein. The table records some 600,000 distinct CDR3 sequences, under 15% of them present only once. This receptor was obtained from a male patient younger than 18 who had a stem cell transplant for acute myeloid leukemia, so the T cells may come from the graft donor. The chain is built from TRBV6-2 or TRBV6-3 and TRBJ2-7; D tentatively fits TRBD1 or TRBD2 (5 bases each). The sample here was PBMCs, mostly from graft donor cells, taken 360 days after TCRalphabeta/CD19-depleted stem cell transplant. In DNA, the CDR3 is TGTGCCAGCAGTTACTCGAAGAGGGGAATGAGCGAGCAGTACTTC. It codes for CASSYSKRGMSEQYF.